These 11 T cell receptor beta chains share one sample of origin, sequenced in a study of T cells in Graves' hyperthyroidism and ophthalmopathy. Researchers amplified the TCR beta CDR3 regions from RNA transcripts. Using the HTBI primer set, a first-round RT-PCR was run on the TCR CDR3. Each CDR3 protein is one row after TCRdb ran MiXCR on the multiplex PCR reads. The sample holds about 520,000 distinct CDR3 sequences, around a quarter seen once. Source material: blood. The receptor set was obtained from a woman aged 25 to 39 with Graves' ophthalmopathy.

The chain couples TRBV14 to TRBJ2-7; D is tentatively TRBD1 or TRBD2 (5 bases each). V lost 0 bases and J lost 0, with 9 bases in between. Per germline, CDR1 SGHDN and CDR2 FVKESK. The CDR3 runs 15 residues. The CDR3, as DNA: TGTGCCAGCAGCCAAGACGGGACCTACTCCTACGAGCAGTACTTC. This codes for CASSQDGTYSYEQYF.

This clonotype has ten or more counts. The rearrangement links TRBV29-1 to TRBJ2-2, with TRBD1 identical over 8 bases. Germline CDR1 is SQVTM and CDR2 is ANQGSEA. CDR3 length: 13 amino acids. V lost 4 bases, J lost 13 bases, and 11 bases stayed unmatched. The CDR3 loop reads CSVVPAGGGVLFF. The CDR3 bases are TGCAGCGTTGTCCCAGCAGGGGGCGGCGTGCTGTTTTTT.

The V and J genes are TRBV27 and TRBJ1-1, with D uncertain. The V end lost 2 bases, the J end lost 4 bases, and 11 bases lay between the germline ends. The CDR3 length is 14 residues. CDR1 MNHEY and CDR2 SMNVEV come from the germline V gene (reference sequence). CDR3 in DNA: TGTGCCAGCAGTTTAAGGAAAGGGAGCACTGAAGCTTTCTTT. Amino acids: CASSLRKGSTEAFF.

The CDR3 DNA follows: TGTGCCAGCAGCTTAGGCCCCCTCCGGGACAGGGGGAACATTCAGTACTTC. This translates into CASSLGPLRDRGNIQYF. V gene TRBV7-2 combines with J gene TRBJ2-4; TRBD1 agrees at 11 bases. The V and J ends lost 1 base and 7 bases, in that order; junction bases with no gene match: 9. CDR1 and CDR2 (germline): SGHTA, FQGNSA. The CDR3 consists of 17 residues.

This clonotype was counted only a few times. The chain carries TRBV28 and TRBJ1-2; the match to TRBD1 covers 10 bases. The CDR3 extends over 15 amino acids. Trimming at V came to 4 bases and at J to 4 bases, leaving 6 bases not matched to a gene. Germline V gene lookup returns CDR1 MDHEN and CDR2 SYDVKM. CDR3 nucleotides: TGTGCCAGCAGTTCAGGGGGACAGGGGTTCTATGGCTACACCTTC. Translation: CASSSGGQGFYGYTF.

The J gene is TRBJ2-3, the V gene TRBV6-2 or TRBV6-3; possible D gene TRBD1, 6 bases. V was clipped by 2 bases and J by 4 bases, with 10 bases between them. Germline lookup yields CDR1 MNHEY and CDR2 SVGEGT. This CDR3 region has 14 residues. The CDR3 sequence is CASSYGGGADTQYF. The DNA for the CDR3 is TGTGCCAGCAGTTACGGGGGCGGCGCAGATACGCAGTATTTT.

The sample holds many counts of this clonotype. The chain recombines TRBV20-1 with TRBJ1-1, with D perhaps matching TRBD1 (6 bases). Germline lookup yields CDR1 DFQATT and CDR2 SNEGSKA (reference sequence). V lost 6 bases, J lost 1 base, and 15 bases lay in between. The CDR3 covers 14 residues. The CDR3 protein is CSAPYPGANTEAFF. The CDR3 DNA sequence: TGCAGTGCCCCATATCCGGGGGCGAACACTGAAGCTTTCTTT.

This clonotype came up many times. The V call is TRBV12-3 or TRBV12-4, the J call TRBJ1-1, with 7 bases identical to TRBD1. Trimming removed 4 bases from V and 3 bases from J; junction bases left unmatched: 5. This CDR3 is built from 14 residues. The DNA for the CDR3 is TGTGCCAGCAGTTCGAGGGGGCTAGACACTGAAGCTTTCTTT. Its translation: CASSSRGLDTEAFF.

This clonotype was observed many times. This chain joins TRBV6-1 and TRBJ1-2, with unresolved D. Germline V gene sequence: CDR1 MNHNS, CDR2 SASEGT. The CDR3 is made up of 13 amino acids. CDR3 sequence: CAIRWGSGYGYTF. The CDR3 DNA reads TGTGCAATTCGTTGGGGTTCGGGCTATGGCTACACCTTC.

The rearrangement links TRBV6-1 to TRBJ2-5, with TRBD1 matching 7 bases. V lost 2 bases to trimming and J lost 5 bases; unmatched junction nucleotides: 2. This CDR3 contains 13 residues. Germline CDR1 MNHNS, CDR2 SASEGT. The CDR3 reads CASSELQGETQYF. The DNA for the CDR3 is TGTGCCAGCAGTGAATTACAGGGGGAGACCCAGTACTTC.

The sample holds many counts of this clonotype. The chain combines TRBV7-9 with TRBJ1-1; maybe TRBD1 (6 bases). Germline CDR1 is SEHNR and CDR2 is FQNEAQ (reference sequence). The V gene lost 5 bases and the J gene lost 11 bases, with 15 bases spanning the gap. This CDR3 comprises 12 residues. CDR3 region: CASSPEGGGAFF. CDR3 in DNA: TGTGCCAGCAGCCCCGAGGGGGGGGGTGCTTTCTTT.